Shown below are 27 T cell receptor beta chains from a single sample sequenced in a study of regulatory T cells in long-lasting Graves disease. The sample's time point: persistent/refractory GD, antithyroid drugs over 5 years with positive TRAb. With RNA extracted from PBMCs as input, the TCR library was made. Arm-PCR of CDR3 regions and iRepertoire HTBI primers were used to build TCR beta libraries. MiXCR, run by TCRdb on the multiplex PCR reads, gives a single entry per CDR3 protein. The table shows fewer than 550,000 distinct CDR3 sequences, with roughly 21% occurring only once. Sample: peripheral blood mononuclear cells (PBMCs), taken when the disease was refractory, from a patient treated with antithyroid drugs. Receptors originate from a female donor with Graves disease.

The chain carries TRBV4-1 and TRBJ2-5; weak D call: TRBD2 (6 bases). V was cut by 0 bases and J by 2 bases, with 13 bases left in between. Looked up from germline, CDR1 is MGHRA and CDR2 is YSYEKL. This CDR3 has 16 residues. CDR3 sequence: CASSQEGGQGQETQYF. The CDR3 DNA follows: TGCGCCAGCAGCCAAGAAGGAGGGCAGGGACAAGAGACCCAGTACTTC.

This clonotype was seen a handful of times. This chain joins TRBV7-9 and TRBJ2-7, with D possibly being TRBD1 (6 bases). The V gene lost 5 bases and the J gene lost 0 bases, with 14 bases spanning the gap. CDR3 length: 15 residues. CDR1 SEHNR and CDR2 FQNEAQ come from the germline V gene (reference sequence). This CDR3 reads CASSRDISSSYEQYF. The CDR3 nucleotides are TGTGCCAGCAGCAGGGACATATCGAGCTCCTACGAGCAGTACTTC.

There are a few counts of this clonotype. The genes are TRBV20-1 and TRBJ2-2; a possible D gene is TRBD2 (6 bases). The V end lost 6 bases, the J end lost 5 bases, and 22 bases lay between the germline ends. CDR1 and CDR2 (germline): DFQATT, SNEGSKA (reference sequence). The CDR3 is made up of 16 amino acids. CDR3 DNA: TGCAGTGCCGGACGGAGGGACGGTCGAGGGACCGGGGAGCTGTTTTTT. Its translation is CSAGRRDGRGTGELFF.

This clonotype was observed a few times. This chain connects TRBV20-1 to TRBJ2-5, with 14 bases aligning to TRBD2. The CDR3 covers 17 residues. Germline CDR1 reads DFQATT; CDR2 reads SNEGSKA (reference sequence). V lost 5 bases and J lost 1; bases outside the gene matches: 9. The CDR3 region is CSASERLAGGTQETQYF. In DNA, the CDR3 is TGCAGTGCTTCGGAAAGACTAGCGGGAGGGACCCAAGAGACCCAGTACTTC.

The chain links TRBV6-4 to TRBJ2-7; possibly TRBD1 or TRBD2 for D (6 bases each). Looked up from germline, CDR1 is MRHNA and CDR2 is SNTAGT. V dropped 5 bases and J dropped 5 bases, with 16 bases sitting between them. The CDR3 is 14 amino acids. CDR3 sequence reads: CASSYGRGGNEQYF. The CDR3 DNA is TGTGCCAGCAGTTACGGCAGGGGAGGTAACGAGCAGTACTTC.

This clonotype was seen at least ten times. The CDR3 nucleotides are TGTGCCAGCAGTACGACAGGGCGGTCTGGGGCCAACGTCCTGACTTTC. Its protein product is CASSTTGRSGANVLTF. The chain employs TRBV12-3 or TRBV12-4 and TRBJ2-6; the match to TRBD1 covers 7 bases. V lost 5 bases, J lost 1 base, and 5 bases stayed unmatched. This CDR3 has 16 amino acids.

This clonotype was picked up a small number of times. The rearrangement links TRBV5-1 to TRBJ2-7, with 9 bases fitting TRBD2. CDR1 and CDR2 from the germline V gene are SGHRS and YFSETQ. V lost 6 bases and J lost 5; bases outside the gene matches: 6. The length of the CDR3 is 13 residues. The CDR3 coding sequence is TGCGCCAGCAAAATTAGCGGGAGTGACGAGCAGTACTTC. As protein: CASKISGSDEQYF.

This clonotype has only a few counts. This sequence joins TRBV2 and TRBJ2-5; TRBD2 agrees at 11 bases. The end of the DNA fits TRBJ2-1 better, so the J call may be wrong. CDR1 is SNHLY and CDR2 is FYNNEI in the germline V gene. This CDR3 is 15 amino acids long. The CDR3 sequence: CASSGLAGQDNEQFF. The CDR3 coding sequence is TGTGCCAGCAGTGGACTAGCGGGACAGGACAATGAGCAGTTCTTC.

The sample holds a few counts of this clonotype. The CDR3 DNA follows: TGTGCCAGCAGTGTACAGGGGTTCGCCTACGAGCAGTACTTC. Translating gives CASSVQGFAYEQYF. The V gene is TRBV6-1, the J gene TRBJ2-7; 7 bases match TRBD1. The CDR3 has 14 amino acids. V was clipped by 4 bases and J by 2 bases; unmatched bases: 5. The germline V gene encodes CDR1 MNHNS and CDR2 SASEGT.

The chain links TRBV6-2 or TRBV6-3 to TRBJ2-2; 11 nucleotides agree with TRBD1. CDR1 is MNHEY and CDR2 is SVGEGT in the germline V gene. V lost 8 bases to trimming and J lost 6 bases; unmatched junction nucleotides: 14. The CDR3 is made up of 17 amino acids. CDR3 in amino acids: CASRWTGGRFGAGELFF. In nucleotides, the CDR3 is TGTGCCAGCCGTTGGACAGGGGGCCGGTTCGGGGCCGGGGAGCTGTTTTTT.

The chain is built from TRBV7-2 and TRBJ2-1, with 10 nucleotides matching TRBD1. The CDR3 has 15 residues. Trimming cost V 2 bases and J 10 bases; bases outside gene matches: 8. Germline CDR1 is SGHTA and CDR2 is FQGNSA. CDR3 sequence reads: CASSLSGTGDSEQFF. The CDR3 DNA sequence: TGTGCCAGCAGCTTAAGTGGGACAGGGGACTCGGAGCAGTTCTTC.

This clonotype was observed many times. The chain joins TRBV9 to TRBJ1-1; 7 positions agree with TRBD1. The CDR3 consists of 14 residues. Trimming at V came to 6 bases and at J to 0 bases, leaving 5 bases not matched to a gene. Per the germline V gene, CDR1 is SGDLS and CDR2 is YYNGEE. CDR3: CASTPGQLNTEAFF. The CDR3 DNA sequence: TGTGCCAGCACCCCGGGACAGTTGAACACTGAAGCTTTCTTT.

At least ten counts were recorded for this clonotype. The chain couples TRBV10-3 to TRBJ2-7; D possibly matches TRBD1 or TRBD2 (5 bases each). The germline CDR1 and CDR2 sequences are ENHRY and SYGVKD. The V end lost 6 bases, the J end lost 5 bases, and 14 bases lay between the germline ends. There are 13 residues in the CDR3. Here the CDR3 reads CAIRGRDDDEQYF. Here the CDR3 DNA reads TGTGCCATCAGGGGTCGGGACGACGACGAGCAGTACTTC.

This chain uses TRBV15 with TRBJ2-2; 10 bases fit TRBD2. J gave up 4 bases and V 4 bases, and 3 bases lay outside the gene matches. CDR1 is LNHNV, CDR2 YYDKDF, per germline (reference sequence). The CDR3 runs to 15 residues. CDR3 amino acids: CATSTSGGGTGELFF. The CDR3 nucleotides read TGTGCCACCAGCACTAGCGGGGGAGGCACCGGGGAGCTGTTTTTT.

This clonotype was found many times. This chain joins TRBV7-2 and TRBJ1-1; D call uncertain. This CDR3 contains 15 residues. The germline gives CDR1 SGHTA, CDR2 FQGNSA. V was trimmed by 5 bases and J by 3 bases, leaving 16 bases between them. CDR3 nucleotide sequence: TGTGCCAGCAGCCTCATTGGGCCCTGGGACACTGAAGCTTTCTTT. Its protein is CASSLIGPWDTEAFF.

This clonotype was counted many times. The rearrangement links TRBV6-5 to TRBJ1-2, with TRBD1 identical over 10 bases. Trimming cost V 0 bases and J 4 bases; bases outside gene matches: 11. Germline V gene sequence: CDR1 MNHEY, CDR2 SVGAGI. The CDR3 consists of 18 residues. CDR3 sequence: CASSYSRGGTGETYGYTF. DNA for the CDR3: TGTGCCAGCAGTTACTCGCGGGGAGGGACAGGGGAAACCTATGGCTACACCTTC.

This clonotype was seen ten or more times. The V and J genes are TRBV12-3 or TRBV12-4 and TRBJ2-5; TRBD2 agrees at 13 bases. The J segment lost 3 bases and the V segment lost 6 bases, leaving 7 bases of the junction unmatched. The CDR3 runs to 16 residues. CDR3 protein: CASSPTGTSGEETQYF. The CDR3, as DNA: TGTGCCAGCAGCCCTACCGGGACTAGCGGGGAAGAGACCCAGTACTTC.

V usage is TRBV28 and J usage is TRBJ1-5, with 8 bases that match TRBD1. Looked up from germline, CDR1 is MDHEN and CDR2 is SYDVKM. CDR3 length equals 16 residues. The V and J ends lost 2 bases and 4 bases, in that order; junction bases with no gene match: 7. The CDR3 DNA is TGTGCCAGCAGTTTAGTGTCGACAGGGGCAAATCAGCCCCAGCATTTT. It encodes CASSLVSTGANQPQHF.

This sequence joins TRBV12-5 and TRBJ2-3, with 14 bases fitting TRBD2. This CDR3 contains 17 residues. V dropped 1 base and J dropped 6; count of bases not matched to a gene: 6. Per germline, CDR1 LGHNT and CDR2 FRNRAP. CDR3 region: CASGLGRLAGGYDTQYF. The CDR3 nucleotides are TGTGCTAGTGGTTTGGGACGACTAGCGGGAGGGTATGATACGCAGTATTTT.

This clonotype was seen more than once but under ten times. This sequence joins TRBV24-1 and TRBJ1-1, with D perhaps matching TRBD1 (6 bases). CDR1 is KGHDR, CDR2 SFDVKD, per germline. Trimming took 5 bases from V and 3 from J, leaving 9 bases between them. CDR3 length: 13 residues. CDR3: CATSVGQYTEAFF. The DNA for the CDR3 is TGTGCCACCAGTGTTGGACAGTACACTGAAGCTTTCTTT.

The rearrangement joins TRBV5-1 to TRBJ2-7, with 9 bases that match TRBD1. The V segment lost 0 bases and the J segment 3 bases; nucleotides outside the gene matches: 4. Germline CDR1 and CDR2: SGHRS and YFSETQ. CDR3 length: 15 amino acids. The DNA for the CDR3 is TGCGCCAGCAGCTTGGACCGGGGACAGGGCTACGAGCAGTACTTC. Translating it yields CASSLDRGQGYEQYF.

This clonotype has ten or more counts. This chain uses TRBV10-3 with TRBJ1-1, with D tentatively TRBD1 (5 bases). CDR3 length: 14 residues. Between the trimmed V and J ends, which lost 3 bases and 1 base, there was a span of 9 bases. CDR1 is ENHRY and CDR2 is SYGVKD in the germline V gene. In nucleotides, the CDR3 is TGTGCCATCAGTGACTGGGGACCGAACACTGAAGCTTTCTTT. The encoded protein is CAISDWGPNTEAFF.

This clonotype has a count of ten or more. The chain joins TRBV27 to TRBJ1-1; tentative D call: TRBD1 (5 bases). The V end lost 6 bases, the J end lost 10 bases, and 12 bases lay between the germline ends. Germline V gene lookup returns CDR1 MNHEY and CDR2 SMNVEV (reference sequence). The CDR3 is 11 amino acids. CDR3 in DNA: TGTGCCAGCAGCTCCGCGGGGGTAGCTTTCTTT. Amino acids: CASSSAGVAFF.

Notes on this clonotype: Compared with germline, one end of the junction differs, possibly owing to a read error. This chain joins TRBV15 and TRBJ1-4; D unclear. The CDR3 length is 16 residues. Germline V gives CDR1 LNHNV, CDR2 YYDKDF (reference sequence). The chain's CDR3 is CVTSMRRAATNEKLFF. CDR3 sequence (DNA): TGTGTCACCAGCATGCGTAGGGCCGCAACTAATGAAAAACTGTTTTTT.

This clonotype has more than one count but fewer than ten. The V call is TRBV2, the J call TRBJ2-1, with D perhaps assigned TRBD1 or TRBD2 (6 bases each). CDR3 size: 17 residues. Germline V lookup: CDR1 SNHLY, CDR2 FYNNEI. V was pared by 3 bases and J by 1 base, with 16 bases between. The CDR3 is CASSDDSRGESYNEQFF. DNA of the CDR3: TGTGCCAGCAGTGATGATTCGAGGGGGGAATCCTACAATGAGCAGTTCTTC.

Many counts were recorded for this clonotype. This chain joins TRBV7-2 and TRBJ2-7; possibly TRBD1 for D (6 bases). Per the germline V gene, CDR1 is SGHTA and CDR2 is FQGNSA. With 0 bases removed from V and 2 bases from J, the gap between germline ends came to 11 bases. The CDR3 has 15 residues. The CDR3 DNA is TGTGCCAGCAGCTTAGCCCAGGGGTGGACCTACGAGCAGTACTTC. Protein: CASSLAQGWTYEQYF.

CDR3 residues: CASSVQGTDTQYF. The CDR3 DNA sequence: TGTGCCAGCAGCGTACAGGGTACGGATACGCAGTATTTT. The V and J genes are TRBV7-9 and TRBJ2-3; possible D gene TRBD1, 6 bases. This CDR3 spans 13 amino acids. V was cut by 5 bases and J by 6 bases, with 12 bases left in between. The germline CDR1 and CDR2 sequences are SEHNR and FQNEAQ (reference sequence).